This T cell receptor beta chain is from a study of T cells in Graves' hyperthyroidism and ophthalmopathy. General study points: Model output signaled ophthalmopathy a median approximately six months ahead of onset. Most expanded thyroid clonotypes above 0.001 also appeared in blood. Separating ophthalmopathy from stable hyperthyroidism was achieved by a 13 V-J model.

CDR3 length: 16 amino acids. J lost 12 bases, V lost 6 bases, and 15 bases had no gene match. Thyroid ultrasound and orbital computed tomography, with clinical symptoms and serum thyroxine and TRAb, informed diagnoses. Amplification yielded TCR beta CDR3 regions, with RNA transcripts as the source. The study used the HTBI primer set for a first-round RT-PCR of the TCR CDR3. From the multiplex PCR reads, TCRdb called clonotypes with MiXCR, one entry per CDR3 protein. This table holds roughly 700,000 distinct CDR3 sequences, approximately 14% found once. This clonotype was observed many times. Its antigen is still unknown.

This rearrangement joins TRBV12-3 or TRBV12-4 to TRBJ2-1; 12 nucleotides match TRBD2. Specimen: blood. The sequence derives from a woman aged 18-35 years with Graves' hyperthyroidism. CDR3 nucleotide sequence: TGTGCCAGCAGGACCCTGACTAGCGGGAGTTTTTATGTGCAGTTCTTC. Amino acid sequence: CASRTLTSGSFYVQFF.